Sequencing of this T cell receptor beta chain was carried out in a study of shared clonotypes between healthy human individuals. General study findings and limits: Clonotype sharing across several donors was observed for 5% to 6.5% of naive CD4 clonotypes.

The germline V and J ends were trimmed by 3 bases and 7 bases, with 14 bases remaining between them. The CDR3 totals 14 residues. CDR1 SGDLS and CDR2 YYNGEE come from the germline V gene. CD45RO-negative cells were positively selected for CCR7, leaving out terminally differentiated effector memory CD45RA+ cells. This clone was seen only once. Its specificity is unknown. Only in-frame clones appear in the TCRdb table, and some are missing; sequencing was by immunoSEQ multiplex PCR. The profile shows around 1.9 million clones, 93% of them singletons. This rearrangement joins TRBV9 to TRBJ1-5, with TRBD1 as a possible D gene (6 bases). The sample taken for sequencing was naive CD8+ T cells from PBMCs. The receptor was derived from a man aged 18 to 30 in good health. Some clones in this sample may be carry-over from other donors' samples. This CDR3 is CASSEEGGAQPQHF. As DNA, the CDR3 is TGTGCCAGCAGCGAGGAGGGGGGGGCCCAGCCCCAGCATTTT.